A selection of T cell receptor beta chains follows, all from one sample in a study of cytomegalovirus exposure and HLA in healthy donors. Some clones are missing from TCRdb's copy, which holds only in-frame ones; the method was immunoSEQ multiplex PCR. The sample has 95,000 to 120,000 clones, approximately 96% seen once. Sequenced input: PBMCs. Receptor source: a woman aged 18-30 years in good health and CMV-seronegative. The conserved cysteine and the conserved F or W are not part of the CDR3 here. Fields, in order: V gene, CDR3 protein.

v_call: TRBV2
cdr3_aa: ASSDNRAGETQY

v_call: TRBV11-2
cdr3_aa: ASSLDLGQGIGGGELF

v_call: TRBV2
cdr3_aa: ATRGAGFLSSGNTIY

v_call: TRBV14
cdr3_aa: ASSPGQYGYT

v_call: TRBV4-3
cdr3_aa: ASSQDRIQGGGYT

v_call: TRBV6-4
cdr3_aa: ASSEGGLTNTGELF

v_call: TRBV29-1
cdr3_aa: SVVRPMNTEAF

v_call: TRBV19
cdr3_aa: ASSTTGTGYGYT

v_call: TRBV7-3
cdr3_aa: ASSLISLTDTQY

v_call: TRBV19
cdr3_aa: ASSSRTTGEKLF

v_call: TRBV7-9
cdr3_aa: ASIPSDRGPEKLF

v_call: TRBV7-2
cdr3_aa: ASSRGGAGGYT

v_call: TRBV20-1
cdr3_aa: SAMGGEQY

v_call: TRBV7-8
cdr3_aa: ASSILAGAITGELF

v_call: TRBV2
cdr3_aa: ASRLEAVGYADTQY

v_call: TRBV5-1
cdr3_aa: ASSFDNPNTEAF

v_call: TRBV23-1
cdr3_aa: ASSQSRGEGMNTEAF

v_call: TRBV19
cdr3_aa: ASSTRGSVIVAPSERGSEQF

v_call: TRBV6-5
cdr3_aa: ASSRLAGRTDTQY

v_call: TRBV5-4
cdr3_aa: ASSQTGYQETQY

v_call: TRBV4-2
cdr3_aa: ASSQVAGRVEQY

v_call: TRBV5-1
cdr3_aa: ASSLGTNRVNYGYT

v_call: TRBV28
cdr3_aa: ASSPQIGYT

v_call: TRBV5-6
cdr3_aa: ASSRGTTAERAQY

v_call: TRBV4-1
cdr3_aa: ASSQGASGYEQY

v_call: TRBV7-9
cdr3_aa: ASEGAGANEKLF

v_call: TRBV7-2
cdr3_aa: ASSLVRLGEQF

v_call: TRBV2
cdr3_aa: ASSATGGRNEQF

v_call: TRBV9
cdr3_aa: ASSASGGTDTQY

v_call: TRBV15
cdr3_aa: ATSRDWVGGGGRAF

v_call: TRBV27
cdr3_aa: ASTTGTGGPATNEKLF

v_call: TRBV19
cdr3_aa: ASSIYGGERVEQF

v_call: TRBV6-4
cdr3_aa: ASSQETGGGHGYT

v_call: TRBV6-6
cdr3_aa: ASSPTGNTYGYT

v_call: TRBV7-2
cdr3_aa: ASSVSRGTSSKAETQY